The source of this T cell receptor beta chain is a study of technical replicates of blood from several donors. This table comes from immunoSEQ multiplex PCR, and its TCRdb copy is limited to in-frame clones, with some not included. The sample lists 12,000 or so clones, 65% to 85% seen once, with 13% to 15% in the top ten. V was cut by 3 bases and J by 0 bases, with 22 bases left in between. This CDR3 is 18 amino acids long. Germline V gene sequence: CDR1 GTSNPN, CDR2 SVGIG (reference sequence). The receptor's source is a human donor in good health. The V and J genes are TRBV30 and TRBJ2-3; a possible D gene is TRBD1 (6 bases). The specimen sequenced was PBMCs. The CDR3 nucleotides are TGTGCCTGGAGCACTGGACAGCTTAGTTCACCTAGCACAGATACGCAGTATTTT. This translates into CAWSTGQLSSPSTDTQYF.